A selection of T cell receptor beta chains follows, all from one sample in a study of blood T cell repertoires in COVID-19. Sequenced by immunoSEQ multiplex PCR; TCRdb stores in-frame clones only, minus some. The repertoire holds about 120,000 clones, with 80% to 90% as singletons. The sequencing sample was made of peripheral blood. Receptors were obtained from a man aged 65-85 years with active or convalescent COVID-19. Both conserved end residues are part of each CDR3. The order of the fields is V gene, D gene, J gene, clone size, CDR3 protein, CDR3 DNA. The D gene is left open where the match is weak. Clone size appears in some rows only: once, few, many, or a class for an expanded clone.

TRBV9	TRBD1	TRBJ2-7	.	CASSLRQGSPEPGEQYF	TGTGCCAGCAGCCTGCGACAGGGGAGTCCCGAACCCGGCGAGCAGTACTTC
TRBV18	TRBD2	TRBJ2-7	.	CASSPGTPAGVSQYF	TGTGCCAGCTCACCTGGGACTCCAGCGGGAGTGTCTCAGTACTTC
TRBV27	.	TRBJ1-5	.	CASSLGNGVQPQHF	TGTGCCAGCAGTTTAGGGAACGGGGTACAGCCCCAGCATTTT
TRBV7-9	TRBD1	TRBJ1-5	.	CASSSGTGPSPFQPQHF	TGTGCCAGCAGCTCGGGGACAGGCCCATCTCCCTTCCAGCCCCAGCATTTT
TRBV11-2	TRBD2	TRBJ2-1	.	CASSSQIAGEGGEQFF	TGTGCCAGCAGCTCGCAAATAGCGGGAGAAGGTGGTGAGCAGTTCTTC
TRBV6-5	.	TRBJ1-5	.	CASSSHGRGQPQHF	TGTGCCAGCTCCTCTCATGGGAGAGGGCAGCCCCAGCATTTT
TRBV5-6	TRBD2	TRBJ2-2	.	CASSRPAGGATGELFF	TGTGCCAGCAGCCGCCCGGCGGGGGGAGCCACCGGGGAGCTGTTTTTT
TRBV2	TRBD2	TRBJ2-1	.	CASSEDLAGGPNNEQFF	TGTGCCAGCAGTGAAGACCTAGCGGGAGGGCCGAACAATGAGCAGTTCTTC
TRBV11-2	.	TRBJ2-2	.	CASSVQDYTGELFF	TGTGCCAGCAGCGTACAGGATTACACCGGGGAGCTGTTTTTT
TRBV28	TRBD2	TRBJ2-2	.	CASTTAGEGTGELFF	TGTGCCAGCACCACGGCGGGGGAGGGAACCGGGGAGCTGTTTTTT
TRBV5-1	TRBD2	TRBJ2-1	.	CASSLRTSGIDEQFF	TGCGCCAGCAGCTTGAGGACTAGCGGGATCGATGAGCAGTTCTTC
TRBV5-1	TRBD1	TRBJ1-3	.	CASSPTGAASGNTIYF	TGCGCCAGCAGCCCCACAGGGGCGGCCTCTGGAAACACCATATATTTT
TRBV19	.	TRBJ2-7	.	CASSRQNLGEQYF	TGTGCCAGTAGTAGACAGAACCTGGGGGAGCAGTACTTC
TRBV4-1	.	TRBJ2-4	.	CASSRLPLIGVAKNIQYF	TGCGCCAGCAGCCGCCTCCCTCTTATAGGGGTAGCCAAAAACATTCAGTACTTC
TRBV2	TRBD1	TRBJ2-2	once	CASRNRDRTGELFF	TGTGCCAGCAGAAACCGGGACAGAACCGGGGAGCTGTTTTTT
TRBV5-6	TRBD1	TRBJ1-6	.	CASSIQGAVLNSPLHF	TGTGCCAGCAGTATACAGGGGGCAGTCCTTAATTCACCCCTCCACTTT